Listed below are T cell receptor beta chains from one sample, sequenced in a study of cytomegalovirus exposure and HLA in healthy donors. The protocol was immunoSEQ multiplex PCR, while the TCRdb copy is restricted to in-frame clones and leaves out a portion. The repertoire holds over 200,000 clones, with approximately 86% as singletons. The sample comprised PBMCs. The receptors were gathered from a woman younger than 30 in good health and CMV-seronegative. The CDR3 runs from the conserved cysteine through the conserved F or W. The D gene is left open where the match is weak. Clone size is given for some rows only: seen once, a few or many times, or a class if the clone is expanded.

CDR3aa: CSVQTGGGTGELFF; CDR3nt: TGCAGCGTCCAGACAGGTGGTGGCACCGGGGAGCTGTTTTTT; v_gene: TRBV29-1; d_gene: -; len: 14; abundance: once; j_gene: TRBJ2-2
CDR3aa: CASSLGAAGDGYTF; CDR3nt: TGTGCCAGCAGTTTGGGGGCCGCAGGGGATGGCTACACCTTC; v_gene: TRBV28; d_gene: -; len: 14; abundance: -; j_gene: TRBJ1-2
CDR3aa: CASSLVAGGQTQYF; CDR3nt: TGTGCCAGCAGCTTAGTCGCGGGAGGGCAGACCCAGTACTTC; v_gene: TRBV11-2; d_gene: TRBD2; len: 14; abundance: -; j_gene: TRBJ2-5
CDR3aa: CASSYSNRMNTEAFF; CDR3nt: TGTGCCAGCAGTTACTCGAACAGAATGAACACTGAAGCTTTCTTT; v_gene: TRBV6-5; d_gene: -; len: 15; abundance: -; j_gene: TRBJ1-1
CDR3aa: CASSPTEHMVGTEAFF; CDR3nt: TGTGCCAGCAGCCCGACAGAACACATGGTTGGCACTGAAGCTTTCTTT; v_gene: TRBV9; d_gene: -; len: 16; abundance: -; j_gene: TRBJ1-1
CDR3aa: CASSPRTGDYFSYNEQFF; CDR3nt: TGTGCCAGCAGCCCCAGGACAGGGGATTACTTTTCGTACAATGAGCAGTTCTTC; v_gene: TRBV9; d_gene: TRBD1; len: 18; abundance: -; j_gene: TRBJ2-1
CDR3aa: CASSLGTGVRGYTF; CDR3nt: TGTGCCAGCAGTCTAGGGACAGGGGTACGGGGCTACACCTTC; v_gene: TRBV27; d_gene: TRBD1; len: 14; abundance: -; j_gene: TRBJ1-2
CDR3aa: CASLGGQHYEQYF; CDR3nt: TGTGCCAGCCTAGGGGGACAACACTACGAGCAGTACTTC; v_gene: TRBV28; d_gene: -; len: 13; abundance: -; j_gene: TRBJ2-7
CDR3aa: CASSSRNTGELFF; CDR3nt: TGTGCCAGCAGTTCGCGGAACACCGGGGAGCTGTTTTTT; v_gene: TRBV27; d_gene: -; len: 13; abundance: few; j_gene: TRBJ2-2
CDR3aa: CASTGPTGRAYEQYF; CDR3nt: TGTGCCAGCACGGGCCCCACGGGAAGAGCCTACGAGCAGTACTTC; v_gene: TRBV28; d_gene: -; len: 15; abundance: -; j_gene: TRBJ2-7
CDR3aa: CASSLVLAGVTDTQYF; CDR3nt: TGTGCCAGCAGCTTAGTACTAGCGGGAGTAACAGATACGCAGTATTTT; v_gene: TRBV11-2; d_gene: TRBD2; len: 16; abundance: -; j_gene: TRBJ2-3
CDR3aa: CASSFTGRTDTQYF; CDR3nt: TGTGCCAGCAGTTTTACAGGGCGCACAGATACGCAGTATTTT; v_gene: TRBV27; d_gene: -; len: 14; abundance: -; j_gene: TRBJ2-3
CDR3aa: CAWTPGGYTEAFF; CDR3nt: TGTGCCTGGACCCCAGGGGGATACACTGAAGCTTTCTTT; v_gene: TRBV30; d_gene: TRBD1; len: 13; abundance: -; j_gene: TRBJ1-1
CDR3aa: CASSLGTPGANVLTF; CDR3nt: TGCGCCAGCAGCTTGGGAACTCCTGGGGCCAACGTCCTGACTTTC; v_gene: TRBV5-1; d_gene: -; len: 15; abundance: once; j_gene: TRBJ2-6
CDR3aa: CASSQAGSGANVLTF; CDR3nt: TGTGCCAGCAGCCAGGCAGGGTCTGGGGCCAACGTCCTGACTTTC; v_gene: TRBV6-1; d_gene: -; len: 15; abundance: -; j_gene: TRBJ2-6
CDR3aa: CASRQIGEAFF; CDR3nt: TGTGCCAGTAGACAGATAGGTGAAGCTTTCTTT; v_gene: TRBV19; d_gene: -; len: 11; abundance: -; j_gene: TRBJ1-1
CDR3aa: CASSSGQRETGYTF; CDR3nt: TGTGCCAGCAGTTCCGGACAGCGGGAGACTGGCTACACCTTC; v_gene: TRBV6-5; d_gene: -; len: 14; abundance: -; j_gene: TRBJ1-2
CDR3aa: CASSLGGQGDEQFF; CDR3nt: TGTGCCAGCAGTTTAGGCGGACAGGGCGATGAGCAGTTCTTC; v_gene: TRBV28; d_gene: TRBD1; len: 14; abundance: once; j_gene: TRBJ2-1
CDR3aa: CASSLFAGLALNNEQFF; CDR3nt: TGTGCCAGCAGCCTCTTTGCTGGGCTTGCTCTGAACAATGAGCAGTTCTTC; v_gene: TRBV11-2; d_gene: -; len: 17; abundance: -; j_gene: TRBJ2-1
CDR3aa: CASSPEAGSNTGELFF; CDR3nt: TGCGCCAGCAGCCCGGAGGCGGGTTCGAACACCGGGGAGCTGTTTTTT; v_gene: TRBV5-1; d_gene: -; len: 16; abundance: -; j_gene: TRBJ2-2
CDR3aa: CASSPGLAGDSTDTQYF; CDR3nt: TGTGCCAGCAGCCCCGGACTAGCGGGGGATAGCACAGATACGCAGTATTTT; v_gene: TRBV28; d_gene: TRBD2; len: 17; abundance: -; j_gene: TRBJ2-3
CDR3aa: CASSFLPGGSDQPQHF; CDR3nt: TGTGCCAGCAGTTTCCTCCCCGGGGGAAGCGATCAGCCCCAGCATTTT; v_gene: TRBV7-2; d_gene: -; len: 16; abundance: -; j_gene: TRBJ1-5
CDR3aa: CASSPPDSHHQPQHF; CDR3nt: TGTGCCAGCTCACCACCGGACAGCCACCATCAGCCCCAGCATTTT; v_gene: TRBV18; d_gene: -; len: 15; abundance: -; j_gene: TRBJ1-5
CDR3aa: CASSPGPGTDNYEQYF; CDR3nt: TGTGCCAGCAGTCCGGGACCCGGGACAGATAACTACGAGCAGTACTTC; v_gene: TRBV7-6; d_gene: TRBD1; len: 16; abundance: -; j_gene: TRBJ2-7
CDR3aa: CASSFSQYQETQYF; CDR3nt: TGTGCCAGCAGCTTCTCACAGTACCAAGAGACCCAGTACTTC; v_gene: TRBV5-4; d_gene: -; len: 14; abundance: -; j_gene: TRBJ2-5
CDR3aa: CATSRDWSRTSGDGELFF; CDR3nt: TGTGCCACCAGCAGAGATTGGTCTAGGACCTCGGGGGACGGGGAGCTGTTTTTT; v_gene: TRBV15; d_gene: -; len: 18; abundance: -; j_gene: TRBJ2-2
CDR3aa: CASNPKRTGDGQPQHF; CDR3nt: TGTGCCAGCAACCCAAAAAGAACAGGGGACGGTCAGCCCCAGCATTTT; v_gene: TRBV27; d_gene: TRBD1; len: 16; abundance: -; j_gene: TRBJ1-5
CDR3aa: CASSRDRAYGYTF; CDR3nt: TGTGCCAGCAGCCGGGACAGGGCCTATGGCTACACCTTC; v_gene: TRBV6-5; d_gene: TRBD1; len: 13; abundance: few; j_gene: TRBJ1-2
CDR3aa: CAWRTGVIDEQFF; CDR3nt: TGTGCCTGGAGGACAGGGGTAATCGATGAGCAGTTCTTC; v_gene: TRBV30; d_gene: TRBD1; len: 13; abundance: -; j_gene: TRBJ2-1
CDR3aa: CASSETGTGGVSNYGYTF; CDR3nt: TGTGCCAGCAGTGAAACCGGGACAGGTGGGGTCTCTAACTATGGCTACACCTTC; v_gene: TRBV2; d_gene: TRBD1; len: 18; abundance: -; j_gene: TRBJ1-2
CDR3aa: CSVGPLTGAEETQYF; CDR3nt: TGCAGCGTTGGCCCACTCACAGGGGCCGAAGAGACCCAGTACTTC; v_gene: TRBV29-1; d_gene: TRBD1; len: 15; abundance: -; j_gene: TRBJ2-5
CDR3aa: CASSFGQGGYEQYF; CDR3nt: TGCGCCAGCAGCTTTGGGCAGGGGGGTTACGAGCAGTACTTC; v_gene: TRBV5-1; d_gene: -; len: 14; abundance: -; j_gene: TRBJ2-7
CDR3aa: CASRAGLAGGPNTDTQYF; CDR3nt: TGTGCCAGCCGGGCCGGACTAGCGGGAGGCCCCAACACAGATACGCAGTATTTT; v_gene: TRBV2; d_gene: TRBD2; len: 18; abundance: -; j_gene: TRBJ2-3
CDR3aa: CASSEFGTGEWEKLFF; CDR3nt: TGTGCCAGCAGTGAATTCGGGACAGGGGAGTGGGAAAAACTGTTTTTT; v_gene: TRBV25-1; d_gene: TRBD1; len: 16; abundance: few; j_gene: TRBJ1-4
CDR3aa: CASFRGQGNTEAFF; CDR3nt: TGTGCCAGTTTTAGAGGACAGGGGAACACTGAAGCTTTCTTT; v_gene: TRBV19; d_gene: TRBD1; len: 14; abundance: few; j_gene: TRBJ1-1
CDR3aa: CASSSGTGQADTQYF; CDR3nt: TGCGCCAGCAGCTCGGGGACAGGGCAAGCAGATACGCAGTATTTT; v_gene: TRBV5-1; d_gene: TRBD1; len: 15; abundance: -; j_gene: TRBJ2-3
CDR3aa: CASRGGKFTDTQYF; CDR3nt: TGTGCCAGCAGGGGGGGAAAGTTCACAGATACGCAGTATTTT; v_gene: TRBV13; d_gene: -; len: 14; abundance: -; j_gene: TRBJ2-3
CDR3aa: CASSSKPGQGTETQYF; CDR3nt: TGTGCTAGCAGCTCTAAACCGGGACAGGGGACAGAGACCCAGTACTTC; v_gene: TRBV7-7; d_gene: TRBD1; len: 16; abundance: once; j_gene: TRBJ2-5
CDR3aa: CASSLIGAGELFF; CDR3nt: TGTGCCAGCAGCTTAATCGGGGCCGGGGAGCTGTTTTTT; v_gene: TRBV7-3; d_gene: -; len: 13; abundance: -; j_gene: TRBJ2-2
CDR3aa: CASSAQSSVRNEQFF; CDR3nt: TGTGCCAGCAGTGCACAGTCCTCGGTTAGGAATGAGCAGTTCTTC; v_gene: TRBV6-4; d_gene: -; len: 15; abundance: -; j_gene: TRBJ2-1
CDR3aa: CASSTLGDRGNQPQHF; CDR3nt: TGTGCCAGTAGTACCTTAGGTGACAGGGGCAATCAGCCCCAGCATTTT; v_gene: TRBV19; d_gene: TRBD1; len: 16; abundance: few; j_gene: TRBJ1-5
CDR3aa: CASSGLRRTNEKLFF; CDR3nt: TGTGCCAGCAGCGGACTTAGGAGGACTAATGAAAAACTGTTTTTT; v_gene: TRBV6-5; d_gene: -; len: 15; abundance: -; j_gene: TRBJ1-4
CDR3aa: CASSLLSGVDTQYF; CDR3nt: TGTGCCAGCAGCTTGCTTAGTGGTGTAGATACGCAGTATTTT; v_gene: TRBV7-8; d_gene: -; len: 14; abundance: few; j_gene: TRBJ2-3
CDR3aa: CSVEGQGAYEQYF; CDR3nt: TGCAGCGTTGAGGGACAGGGGGCCTACGAGCAGTACTTC; v_gene: TRBV29-1; d_gene: TRBD1; len: 13; abundance: -; j_gene: TRBJ2-7
CDR3aa: CSVGLPVSGNYNEQFF; CDR3nt: TGCAGCGTTGGTCTCCCTGTGTCGGGGAACTACAATGAGCAGTTCTTC; v_gene: TRBV29-1; d_gene: -; len: 16; abundance: -; j_gene: TRBJ2-1
CDR3aa: CASSSVGPQLTDTQYF; CDR3nt: TGCGCCAGCAGCTCTGTGGGGCCGCAACTCACAGATACGCAGTATTTT; v_gene: TRBV5-1; d_gene: -; len: 16; abundance: -; j_gene: TRBJ2-3
CDR3aa: CASSAYRGLNEKLFF; CDR3nt: TGTGCCAGCAGTGCCTACAGGGGTCTCAATGAAAAACTGTTTTTT; v_gene: TRBV6-1; d_gene: TRBD1; len: 15; abundance: -; j_gene: TRBJ1-4
CDR3aa: CASSSRQVNYEQYF; CDR3nt: TGTGCCAGCAGTTCCCGACAGGTAAACTACGAGCAGTACTTC; v_gene: TRBV6-5; d_gene: -; len: 14; abundance: -; j_gene: TRBJ2-7
CDR3aa: CASSRSGAYEQYF; CDR3nt: TGTGCCAGCAGCCGTAGCGGTGCCTACGAGCAGTACTTC; v_gene: TRBV7-2; d_gene: -; len: 13; abundance: -; j_gene: TRBJ2-7
CDR3aa: CATSRVLGQATPLYNEQFF; CDR3nt: TGTGCCACCAGCAGAGTACTAGGGCAAGCCACCCCCCTGTACAATGAGCAGTTCTTC; v_gene: TRBV15; d_gene: -; len: 19; abundance: -; j_gene: TRBJ2-1
CDR3aa: CASSYSAEAFF; CDR3nt: TGTGCCAGCAGTTACTCCGCTGAAGCTTTCTTT; v_gene: TRBV6-5; d_gene: -; len: 11; abundance: -; j_gene: TRBJ1-1
CDR3aa: CASSYTGGPYEQYF; CDR3nt: TGTGCCAGCAGTTACACGGGGGGCCCCTACGAGCAGTACTTC; v_gene: TRBV6-6; d_gene: -; len: 14; abundance: -; j_gene: TRBJ2-7
CDR3aa: CASSFFSTGGAGGANVLTF; CDR3nt: TGCGCCAGCAGCTTCTTCTCGACAGGGGGCGCGGGGGGGGCCAACGTCCTGACTTTC; v_gene: TRBV5-1; d_gene: TRBD1; len: 19; abundance: -; j_gene: TRBJ2-6
CDR3aa: CASSLGAGASPGELFF; CDR3nt: TGTGCCAGCAGCTTAGGGGCAGGGGCGTCCCCCGGGGAGCTGTTTTTT; v_gene: TRBV7-8; d_gene: -; len: 16; abundance: -; j_gene: TRBJ2-2
CDR3aa: CASRTGNTEAFF; CDR3nt: TGTGCCAGTAGGACAGGGAACACTGAAGCTTTCTTT; v_gene: TRBV10-3; d_gene: TRBD1; len: 12; abundance: -; j_gene: TRBJ1-1